The source of this TCR beta chain is a study of shared clonotypes between healthy human individuals. In the study overall: Per-donor plates numbered three CD4 naive, three CD4 memory, two CD8 naive and one CD8 memory. Whole-study results and caveats: Generation probabilities were higher for clonotypes shared across all four sorted-subset donors than for unshared ones. A generally larger estimated richness was seen in naive subsets than in memory subsets.

V was clipped by 7 bases and J by 5 bases; unmatched bases: 12. CDR3 size: 16 residues. Germline CDR1 and CDR2: SGHRS and YFSETQ. TCRdb keeps only in-frame clones here, not all; method: immunoSEQ multiplex PCR. This table holds 2 million to 3 million clones, more than 85% found once. On this clone: Its antigen is not known.

The V call is TRBV5-1, the J call TRBJ2-1; 10 nucleotides agree with TRBD2. Sequencing was carried out using naive CD4+ T cells from PBMCs. Subset given: CD45RA+ positively selected. This sequence originates from a man aged 18 to 30 in good health. Some clones in this sample may be carry-over from other donors' samples. For the CDR3, the DNA is TGCGCCAGCCGCCGGGTAGCGGGAGGCGGAAACAATGAGCAGTTCTTC. Translated: CASRRVAGGGNNEQFF.